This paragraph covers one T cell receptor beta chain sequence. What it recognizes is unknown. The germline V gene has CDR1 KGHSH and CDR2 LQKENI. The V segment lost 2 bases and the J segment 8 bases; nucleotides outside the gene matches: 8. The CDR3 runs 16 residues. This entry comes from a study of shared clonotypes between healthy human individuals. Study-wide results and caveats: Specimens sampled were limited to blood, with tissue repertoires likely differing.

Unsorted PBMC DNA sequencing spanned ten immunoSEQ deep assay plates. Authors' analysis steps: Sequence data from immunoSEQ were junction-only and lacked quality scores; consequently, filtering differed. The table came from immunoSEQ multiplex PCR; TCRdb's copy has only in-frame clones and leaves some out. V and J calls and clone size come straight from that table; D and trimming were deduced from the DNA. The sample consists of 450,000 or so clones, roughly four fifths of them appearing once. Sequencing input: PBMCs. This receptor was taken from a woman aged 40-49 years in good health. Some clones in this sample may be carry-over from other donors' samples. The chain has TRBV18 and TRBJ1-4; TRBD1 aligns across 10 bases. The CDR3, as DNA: TGTGCCAGCTCACCAGGCTTTGGGACAGGGGACGAAAAACTGTTTTTT. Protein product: CASSPGFGTGDEKLFF.